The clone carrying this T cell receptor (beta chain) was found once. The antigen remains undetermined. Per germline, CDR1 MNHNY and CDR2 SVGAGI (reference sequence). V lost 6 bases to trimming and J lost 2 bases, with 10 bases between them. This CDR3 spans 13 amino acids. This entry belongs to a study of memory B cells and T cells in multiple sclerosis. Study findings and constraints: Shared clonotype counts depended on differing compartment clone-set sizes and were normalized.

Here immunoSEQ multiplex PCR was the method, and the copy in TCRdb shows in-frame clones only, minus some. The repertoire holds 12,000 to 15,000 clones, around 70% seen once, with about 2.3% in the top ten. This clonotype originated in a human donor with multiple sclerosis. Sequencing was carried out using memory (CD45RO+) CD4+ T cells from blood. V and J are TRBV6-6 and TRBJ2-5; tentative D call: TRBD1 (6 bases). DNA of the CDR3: TGTGCCAGCAGCCCTGGACAGCAAGAGACCCAGTACTTC. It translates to CASSPGQQETQYF.